The 18 T cell receptor beta chains below come from one sample, sequenced in a study of Graves' ophthalmopathy and Graves' hyperthyroidism. From RNA, the CDR3 regions of TCR beta chains were amplified and sequenced. HTBI-primed RT-PCR formed the first round, and a multiplex PCR formed the second. TCRdb analysed the multiplex PCR reads with MiXCR anew, one entry per CDR3 protein. The repertoire has fewer than 400,000 distinct CDR3 sequences, about a sixth of them found once; the top ten carry approximately 1.4%. Sequencing was performed on peripheral blood. The receptors were gathered from a woman aged 18-29 years with Graves' ophthalmopathy.

The chain links TRBV7-2 to TRBJ2-4; 12 bases are a match to TRBD1. This CDR3 has 14 amino acids. J was trimmed by 9 bases and V by 5 bases; bases with no gene match: 5. Per the germline V gene, CDR1 is SGHTA and CDR2 is FQGNSA. CDR3 sequence (DNA): TGTGCCAGCAGCCGGGACAGGGGGCGCGTCATTCAGTACTTC. Protein sequence: CASSRDRGRVIQYF.

This clonotype was seen at least ten times. This rearrangement joins TRBV7-9 to TRBJ2-5; the match to TRBD2 covers 12 bases. Germline assignment: CDR1 SEHNR and CDR2 FQNEAQ (reference sequence). V lost 5 bases, J lost 5 bases, and 6 bases stayed unmatched. This CDR3 region has 15 residues. The chain's CDR3 is CASSASGGAWETQYF. The CDR3 nucleotides read TGTGCCAGCAGCGCTAGCGGGGGGGCCTGGGAGACCCAGTACTTC.

This clonotype was seen ten or more times. The V call is TRBV7-2, the J call TRBJ2-5, with TRBD2 matching over 8 bases. The V segment lost 2 bases and the J segment 4 bases; nucleotides outside the gene matches: 6. CDR3 size: 15 residues. Germline CDR1 is SGHTA and CDR2 is FQGNSA. In DNA form, the CDR3 reads TGTGCCAGCAGCTTATCCCTAGCGGGCCGAGAGACCCAGTACTTC. It is translated as CASSLSLAGRETQYF.

This clonotype was counted ten times or more. CDR3 protein: CASSEGSYEQYF. CDR3 in DNA: TGCGCCAGCAGTGAAGGAAGCTACGAGCAGTACTTC. This chain links TRBV10-1 with TRBJ2-7; D is unclear. The CDR3 runs 12 residues. V lost 3 bases and J lost 3, with 6 bases in between. Germline V lookup: CDR1 WNHNN, CDR2 SYGVQD (reference sequence).

In this sample, this clonotype turned up many times. V is TRBV11-2 and J is TRBJ2-7, with D possibly being TRBD2 (6 bases). The CDR3 contains 15 residues. Trimming stripped 5 bases from V and 3 bases from J, with 17 bases between. Per germline, CDR1 SGHAT and CDR2 FQNNGV. This chain's CDR3 is CASSPPRGVFYEQYF. In DNA, the CDR3 is TGTGCCAGCAGCCCCCCTCGCGGGGTGTTCTACGAGCAGTACTTC.

This clonotype was observed a few times. This sequence joins TRBV6-5 and TRBJ1-5, with D perhaps matching TRBD1 (6 bases). Trimming shortened V by 3 bases and J by 1 base, and 10 bases separated the two germline ends. Per germline, CDR1 MNHEY and CDR2 SVGAGI. The CDR3 contains 15 residues. The CDR3 DNA follows: TGTGCCAGCAGTTATGCCGGACAGAGCAATCAGCCCCAGCATTTT. It codes for CASSYAGQSNQPQHF.

This clonotype has ten or more counts. V gene TRBV6-5 combines with J gene TRBJ1-5; D remains ambiguous. This CDR3 comprises 13 residues. Trimming removed 2 bases from V and 3 bases from J, with 5 bases in between. CDR1 is MNHEY and CDR2 is SVGAGI in the germline V gene. CDR3 nucleotide sequence: TGTGCCAGCAGTTACCCCGCCAATCAGCCCCAGCATTTT. Translation gives CASSYPANQPQHF.

This clonotype was detected ten times or more. The J gene is TRBJ2-5, the V gene TRBV6-5, with D perhaps being TRBD1 or TRBD2 (7 bases each). Per the germline V gene, CDR1 is MNHEY and CDR2 is SVGAGI. The CDR3 consists of 13 residues. Trimming stripped 6 bases from V and 4 bases from J, with 12 bases between. The CDR3 loop is CASSRGRGETQYF. The CDR3 nucleotides are TGTGCCAGCAGCAGGGGGAGGGGAGAGACCCAGTACTTC.

This clonotype was recorded at least ten times. The chain couples TRBV6-2 or TRBV6-3 to TRBJ2-6; tentative D call: TRBD1 (5 bases). V lost 3 bases to trimming and J lost 0 bases, with 12 bases between them. Germline-derived CDR1 and CDR2 are MNHEY and SVGEGT. This CDR3 contains 17 residues. The CDR3 DNA reads TGTGCCAGCAGTTATGGGGCCCCCAGCTCTGGGGCCAACGTCCTGACTTTC. It specifies CASSYGAPSSGANVLTF.

Many counts were recorded for this clonotype. V usage is TRBV9 and J usage is TRBJ1-3, with a tentative D call TRBD1 (5 bases). There are 16 residues in the CDR3. Germline V lookup: CDR1 SGDLS, CDR2 YYNGEE. V lost 3 bases and J 0 bases, leaving 13 bases between the germline ends. As DNA, the CDR3 is TGTGCCAGCAGCGCACTTCAGGGCTACTCTGGAAACACCATATATTTT. Translating gives CASSALQGYSGNTIYF.

This clonotype was recorded many times. This chain joins TRBV6-5 and TRBJ1-2, with D maybe TRBD1 (5 bases). V was pared by 10 bases and J by 4 bases, with 13 bases between. CDR1 is MNHEY and CDR2 is SVGAGI in the germline V gene. The CDR3 has 12 residues. CDR3 bases: TGTGCCATCTTTGACAGTTTCTATGGCTACACCTTC. Residues: CAIFDSFYGYTF.

A word on this clonotype: Compared with germline, one end of the junction differs, possibly owing to a read error. The CDR3 region has the DNA TGTGCCAGCAGAGAGGGAGGGACAGGGGATTACTTC. Its translation: CASREGGTGDYF. The chain employs TRBV12-3 or TRBV12-4 and TRBJ1-2, with 10 bases aligning to TRBD1. This CDR3 comprises 12 residues.

Ten or more counts support this clonotype. The J gene is TRBJ1-1, the V gene TRBV28; possible D gene TRBD1, 5 bases. CDR3 length equals 16 residues. V shed 2 bases and J shed 0 bases, with 13 bases lying between them. The germline CDR1 and CDR2 sequences are MDHEN and SYDVKM. The chain's CDR3 is CASSLVDSSMNTEAFF. CDR3 sequence (DNA): TGTGCCAGCAGTTTAGTCGACAGTTCCATGAACACTGAAGCTTTCTTT.

Many counts were recorded for this clonotype. J is TRBJ2-7 and V is TRBV7-8; 7 bases are shared with TRBD1. The CDR3 has 12 residues. Germline CDR1 SGHVS, CDR2 FQNEAQ. V dropped 5 bases and J dropped 5; count of bases not matched to a gene: 3. CDR3 sequence: CASSRQGDEQYF. DNA for the CDR3: TGTGCCAGCAGCCGACAGGGAGACGAGCAGTACTTC.

Ten or more counts support this clonotype. The rearrangement uses TRBV7-8 and TRBJ2-7; D is unresolved. CDR1 is SGHVS, CDR2 FQNEAQ, per germline. V shed 1 base and J shed 2 bases, with 9 bases lying between them. This CDR3 has 14 amino acids. The CDR3 reads CASSLGGVTYEQYF. The CDR3 nucleotides are TGTGCCAGCAGCTTAGGTGGTGTAACCTACGAGCAGTACTTC.

This clonotype has a count of ten or more. The gene calls are TRBV20-1 and TRBJ1-1; D call uncertain. Between the trimmed V and J ends, which lost 0 bases and 8 bases, there was a span of 7 bases. Germline V lookup: CDR1 DFQATT, CDR2 SNEGSKA (reference sequence). The CDR3 covers 11 residues. Here the CDR3 DNA reads TGCAGTGCTAGAGATCCCAGGGAAGCTTTCTTT. Translation: CSARDPREAFF.

This sequence joins TRBV10-3 and TRBJ1-6, with 7 bases fitting TRBD1. Looked up from germline, CDR1 is ENHRY and CDR2 is SYGVKD. The CDR3 has 16 amino acids. J was trimmed by 10 bases and V by 0 bases; bases with no gene match: 9. CDR3 protein: CAISESWDSASSPLHF. In DNA form, the CDR3 reads TGTGCCATCAGTGAGTCTTGGGACAGCGCCAGCTCACCCCTCCACTTT.

This clonotype was counted at least ten times. The J gene is TRBJ2-7, the V gene TRBV7-3; D remains unclear. V was shortened by 5 bases and J by 6 bases, with 11 bases between the two germline ends. CDR3 size: 12 residues. Per germline, CDR1 SGHTA and CDR2 FQGTGA. CDR3 bases: TGTGCCAGCAGCACGGGTTCGGGCGAGCAGTACTTC. Protein: CASSTGSGEQYF. The full variable domain, completed using reference TRBV7-3 and TRBJ2-7, is GAGVSQTPSNKVTEKGKYVELRCDPISGHTALYWYRQSLGQGPEFLIYFQGTGAADDSGLPNDRFFAVRPEGSVSTLKIQRTERGDSAVYLCASSTGSGEQYFGPGTRLTVT.